The next 10 T cell receptor beta chains were all read from a single sample in a study of cytomegalovirus exposure and HLA in healthy donors. With 60 Vbeta and 13 Jbeta primers, the PCR was carried out. Using immunoSEQ multiplex PCR, the repertoire was profiled, and TCRdb retains in-frame clones only, with some absent. Of 150,000 to 200,000 clones in the sample, around 81% were seen once. The sample consisted of PBMCs. Every receptor here comes from a woman younger than 35 in good health and CMV-seropositive.

The rearrangement links TRBV29-1 to TRBJ2-7, with unresolved D. The CDR3 length is 10 residues. Germline values: CDR1 SQVTM, CDR2 ANQGSEA. The germline V and J ends were trimmed by 4 bases and 6 bases, with 7 bases remaining between them. DNA for the CDR3: TGCAGCGTTGCTTACGGCGAGCAGTACTTC. Residues: CSVAYGEQYF.

The rearrangement uses TRBV5-1 and TRBJ1-1; tentatively, D is TRBD1 (5 bases). Trimming cost V 4 bases and J 4 bases, with 17 bases left between them. Germline values: CDR1 SGHRS, CDR2 YFSETQ. The length of the CDR3 is 15 residues. The CDR3 loop is CASSPETLGGTEAFF. The CDR3 nucleotides read TGCGCCAGCAGCCCCGAAACTTTGGGGGGCACTGAAGCTTTCTTT.

CDR3 nucleotide sequence: TGTGCCAGCAGCTTCTACGCTGTGCGGGCTTTCTTT. It codes for CASSFYAVRAFF. This sequence joins TRBV7-2 and TRBJ1-1; no firm D call. CDR1 is SGHTA and CDR2 is FQGNSA in the germline V gene. The CDR3 spans 12 residues. V dropped 3 bases and J dropped 11 bases, with 13 bases sitting between them.

Concerning this clone itself: One end of the junction varies from germline; a read error may be responsible. The chain recombines TRBV6-5 with TRBJ2-6, with a weak D call TRBD2 (7 bases). The CDR3 is made up of 15 amino acids. Per germline, CDR1 MNHEY and CDR2 SVGAGI. This CDR3 is CASGQGRRGANGLTF. The CDR3, as DNA: TGTGCCAGCGGTCAGGGGCGACGGGGGGCCAACGGCCTGACTTTC.

This clone was observed a single time. The chain uses TRBV19 and TRBJ1-1; D is possibly TRBD1 (5 bases). Per the germline V gene, CDR1 is LNHDA and CDR2 is SQIVND (reference sequence). V gave up 7 bases and J gave up 5 bases, with 14 bases separating them. The CDR3 covers 13 residues. CDR3: CASNWGSRTEAFF. CDR3 bases: TGTGCCAGTAATTGGGGCAGTCGAACTGAAGCTTTCTTT.

This chain uses TRBV7-9 with TRBJ2-3, with TRBD2 matching 7 bases. This CDR3 region has 14 residues. Trimming at V came to 2 bases and at J to 5 bases, leaving 4 bases not matched to a gene. Germline lookup yields CDR1 SEHNR and CDR2 FQNEAQ (reference sequence). CDR3 nucleotides: TGTGCCAGCAGCTTAAGCGGGAAAAGAGATACGCAGTATTTT. Protein product: CASSLSGKRDTQYF.

The gene calls are TRBV19 and TRBJ1-5, with 8 nucleotides matching TRBD1. V was pared by 8 bases and J by 7 bases, with 10 bases of the junction left unmatched. Looked up from germline, CDR1 is LNHDA and CDR2 is SQIVND (reference sequence). CDR3 length: 14 amino acids. CDR3 nucleotide sequence: TGTGCCAGTGCCGGGACAGGTTATGGGCAGCCCCAGCATTTT. This sequence encodes CASAGTGYGQPQHF.

This chain joins TRBV5-4 and TRBJ1-1, with 7 bases matching TRBD1. The germline gives CDR1 SGHNT, CDR2 YYREEE (reference sequence). The CDR3 loop spans 15 amino acids. Unmatched junction bases numbered 6, after V lost 4 bases and J lost 0 bases. The chain's CDR3 is CASSPSGTVNTEAFF. The CDR3 coding sequence is TGTGCCAGCAGCCCGTCCGGGACAGTGAACACTGAAGCTTTCTTT. The whole variable domain, remainder taken from reference TRBV5-4 and TRBJ1-1, is ETGVTQSPTHLIKTRGQQVTLRCSSQSGHNTVSWYQQALGQGPQFIFQYYREEENGRGNFPPRFSGLQFPNYSSELNVNALELDDSALYLCASSPSGTVNTEAFFGQGTRLTVV.

The CDR3 loop is CASSLNPGREEKLFF. CDR3 nucleotide sequence: TGCGCCAGCAGCCTCAACCCGGGAAGAGAGGAAAAACTGTTTTTT. V usage is TRBV4-1 and J usage is TRBJ1-4; D is uncertain. Between the trimmed V and J ends, which lost 4 bases and 8 bases, there was a span of 17 bases. From germline, CDR1 is MGHRA and CDR2 YSYEKL. The CDR3 has 15 residues.

The V call is TRBV9, the J call TRBJ2-6; 9 bases match TRBD1. Germline CDR1 and CDR2: SGDLS and YYNGEE. V lost 0 bases to trimming and J lost 0 bases; unmatched junction nucleotides: 7. The CDR3 loop spans 19 amino acids. CDR3 protein: CASSVAGTGGVSGANVLTF. The CDR3 bases are TGTGCCAGCAGCGTAGCAGGTACAGGGGGCGTCTCTGGGGCCAACGTCCTGACTTTC.